The 19 T cell receptor beta chains reported below all come from one sample, sequenced in a study of blood T cell repertoires in COVID-19. Clones were read by immunoSEQ multiplex PCR, and TCRdb kept only the in-frame ones, dropping some. The sample carries over 250,000 clones, about nine tenths recorded once. The sample comprised peripheral blood. The receptors stem from a middle-aged man with acute or convalescent COVID-19.

The gene calls are TRBV7-9 and TRBJ1-2; TRBD1 aligns across 9 bases. Looked up from germline, CDR1 is SEHNR and CDR2 is FQNEAQ (reference sequence). Trimming removed 3 bases from V and 1 base from J; junction bases left unmatched: 3. This CDR3 comprises 15 residues. The CDR3 coding sequence is TGTGCCAGCAGCTTGGGACAGGGTTATAACTATGGCTACACCTTC. The encoded protein is CASSLGQGYNYGYTF.

This clone appeared a few times. CDR3 loop: CASSPPLAKNIQYF. CDR3 nucleotide sequence: TGTGCCAGCAGTCCTCCTCTAGCCAAAAACATTCAGTACTTC. The V call is TRBV25-1, the J call TRBJ2-4; no firm D call. Germline CDR1 is MGHDK and CDR2 is SYGVNS. There are 14 residues in the CDR3. Trimming removed 5 bases from V and 0 bases from J, with 8 bases in between.

This clone was seen a single time. The chain combines TRBV5-1 with TRBJ2-3, with 8 bases identical to TRBD2. The germline gives CDR1 SGHRS, CDR2 YFSETQ. The CDR3 spans 15 residues. Trimming cost V 7 bases and J 8 bases; bases outside gene matches: 15. CDR3 region: CASSLGAGAGGTQYF. CDR3 nucleotide sequence: TGCGCCAGCTCCCTGGGAGCGGGGGCCGGCGGTACGCAGTATTTT.

Only one count was recorded for this clone. The chain links TRBV7-3 to TRBJ2-1; D ambiguous. The germline V and J ends were trimmed by 2 bases and 8 bases, with 16 bases remaining between them. This CDR3 has 15 residues. Germline lookup yields CDR1 SGHTA and CDR2 FQGTGA. The CDR3 region has the DNA TGTGCCAGCAGCTTATACGGGTCTGCTCAAGATGAGCAGTTCTTC. Protein product: CASSLYGSAQDEQFF. Drawing the rest from reference TRBV7-3 and TRBJ2-1, the complete variable domain is GAGVSQTPSNKVTEKGKYVELRCDPISGHTALYWYRQSLGQGPEFLIYFQGTGAADDSGLPNDRFFAVRPEGSVSTLKIQRTERGDSAVYLCASSLYGSAQDEQFFGPGTRLTVL.

The CDR3 DNA is TGTGCCAGCAGCGGCGGACAGTTTTACGAGCAGTTCTTC. It codes for CASSGGQFYEQFF. The V call is TRBV11-2, the J call TRBJ2-1; possibly TRBD1 for D (6 bases). Per the germline V gene, CDR1 is SGHAT and CDR2 is FQNNGV. Trimming left V 5 bases short and J 10 bases short, with 15 bases between. CDR3 length: 13 amino acids.

This clone was counted a single time. This chain joins TRBV25-1 and TRBJ1-2, with 7 positions matching TRBD1. This CDR3 contains 16 residues. Per the germline V gene, CDR1 is MGHDK and CDR2 is SYGVNS. Unmatched junction bases numbered 9, after V lost 3 bases and J lost 2 bases. DNA for the CDR3: TGTGCCAGCAGTGATACGACAGGGAAGAAGAACTATGGCTACACCTTC. It codes for CASSDTTGKKNYGYTF.

The CDR3 DNA reads as TGTGCCAGCAGGGCGGGTGGGACCGGGGAGCTGTTTTTT. Translated: CASRAGGTGELFF. The rearrangement links TRBV2 to TRBJ2-2; D possibly corresponds to TRBD2 (5 bases). Trimming pared 6 bases from V and 5 bases from J, leaving 10 bases between. Looked up from germline, CDR1 is SNHLY and CDR2 is FYNNEI. The CDR3 is 13 amino acids.

The V call is TRBV30, the J call TRBJ1-1, with a weak D call TRBD1 (5 bases). This CDR3 has 14 amino acids. Trimming stripped 0 bases from V and 5 bases from J, with 13 bases between. CDR1 and CDR2 (germline): GTSNPN, SVGIG (reference sequence). The CDR3 coding sequence is TGTGCCTGGAGTGTAGGTCAGGGTGAGACTGAAGCTTTCTTT. Translated: CAWSVGQGETEAFF.

V is TRBV18 and J is TRBJ1-2; 8 bases map to TRBD1. Germline CDR1 is KGHSH and CDR2 is LQKENI. The CDR3 is made up of 16 amino acids. J gave up 7 bases and V 2 bases, and 12 bases lay outside the gene matches. The CDR3 region has the DNA TGTGCCAGCTCACCAAAGACCGGGACAGGAGACTCTGGCTACACCTTC. This sequence encodes CASSPKTGTGDSGYTF.

This chain links TRBV7-8 with TRBJ2-7; no definite D call. The CDR3 sequence is 13 residues long. Germline assignment: CDR1 SGHVS and CDR2 FQNEAQ. V lost 3 bases, J lost 5 bases, and 11 bases lay in between. CDR3 coding DNA: TGTGCCAGCAGCTTCCCGCCTAGACACGAGCAGTACTTC. Translating gives CASSFPPRHEQYF.

Here the CDR3 DNA reads TGTGCCAGTAGTCTAGGGGGACAGGGGGGAACTGAAGCTTTCTTT. Its protein is CASSLGGQGGTEAFF. V and J are TRBV19 and TRBJ1-1; 11 nucleotides match TRBD1. Germline CDR1 is LNHDA and CDR2 is SQIVND (reference sequence). The CDR3 loop spans 15 amino acids. J was trimmed by 5 bases and V by 5 bases; bases with no gene match: 7.

The chain joins TRBV15 to TRBJ1-1; TRBD1 matches at 7 bases. CDR1 and CDR2 from the germline V gene are LNHNV and YYDKDF (reference sequence). This CDR3 is 15 amino acids long. After removal of 1 base from V and 6 bases from J, the junction contained 8 bases not matched to a gene. The DNA of the CDR3 is TGTGCCACCAGCAGAGCCGACAGGGAAAAAGCTGAAGCTTTCTTT. As protein: CATSRADREKAEAFF.

The chain has TRBV7-3 and TRBJ2-7; tentatively, D is TRBD2 (5 bases). The germline V gene has CDR1 SGHTA and CDR2 FQGTGA. With 4 bases removed from V and 0 bases from J, the gap between germline ends came to 13 bases. This CDR3 is built from 15 residues. CDR3 protein: CASSSSHGSSYEQYF. In nucleotides, the CDR3 is TGTGCCAGCAGCTCCTCTCATGGGAGCTCCTACGAGCAGTACTTC. Filled out from reference TRBV7-3 and TRBJ2-7, the complete variable domain reads GAGVSQTPSNKVTEKGKYVELRCDPISGHTALYWYRQSLGQGPEFLIYFQGTGAADDSGLPNDRFFAVRPEGSVSTLKIQRTERGDSAVYLCASSSSHGSSYEQYFGPGTRLTVT.

The rearrangement joins TRBV6-5 to TRBJ2-5; D unresolved. The germline V and J ends were trimmed by 0 bases and 1 base, with 9 bases remaining between them. Looked up from germline, CDR1 is MNHEY and CDR2 is SVGAGI. This CDR3 has 15 residues. For the CDR3, the DNA is TGTGCCAGCAGTTACTCGGCCTTATTCCAAGAGACCCAGTACTTC. It encodes CASSYSALFQETQYF.

This chain links TRBV7-3 with TRBJ1-4, with D possibly being TRBD1 (6 bases). The CDR3 is made up of 13 amino acids. Trimming took 2 bases from V and 8 from J, leaving 9 bases between them. Germline V lookup: CDR1 SGHTA, CDR2 FQGTGA. The CDR3 DNA follows: TGTGCCAGCAGCTTATACCAGGGGGAAAAACTGTTTTTT. Translation: CASSLYQGEKLFF. The variable domain in full, completed from reference TRBV7-3 and TRBJ1-4, reads GAGVSQTPSNKVTEKGKYVELRCDPISGHTALYWYRQSLGQGPEFLIYFQGTGAADDSGLPNDRFFAVRPEGSVSTLKIQRTERGDSAVYLCASSLYQGEKLFFGSGTQLSVL.

This clone showed up just a few times. This sequence joins TRBV7-9 and TRBJ2-6; D possibly corresponds to TRBD1 (6 bases). Trimming removed 11 bases at V and 2 bases at J, with 13 bases between. This CDR3 is 14 amino acids long. CDR1 is SEHNR and CDR2 is FQNEAQ in the germline V gene (reference sequence). CDR3 sequence reads: CAPGEGAGANVLTF. CDR3 nucleotides: TGTGCCCCCGGCGAGGGGGCTGGGGCCAACGTCCTGACTTTC. Combining the CDR3 with reference TRBV7-9 and TRBJ2-6 gives the whole variable domain DTGVSQNPRHKITKRGQNVTFRCDPISEHNRLYWYRQTLGQGPEFLTYFQNEAQLEKSRLLSDRFSAERPKGSFSTLEIQRTEQGDSAMYLCAPGEGAGANVLTFGAGSRLTVL.

The chain is built from TRBV3-1 (or the pseudogene TRBV3-2) and TRBJ1-1; D not certain. V lost 1 base and J lost 0, with 9 bases in between. The CDR3 is 15 residues long. Germline CDR1 LGHDT, CDR2 YNNKEL (reference sequence). In DNA, the CDR3 is TGTGCCAGCAGCCAAGTCCTAGTTATGAACACTGAAGCTTTCTTT. This translates into CASSQVLVMNTEAFF.

V and J are TRBV6-5 and TRBJ1-2, with a tentative D call TRBD1 (5 bases). Trimming shortened V by 4 bases and J by 8 bases, and 11 bases separated the two germline ends. The CDR3 is 12 amino acids. The V gene's germline CDR1 is MNHEY and CDR2 SVGAGI. The DNA for the CDR3 is TGTGCCAGCAGTTCTTACCGGGGGGGCTACACCTTC. Translation gives CASSSYRGGYTF.

This chain connects TRBV9 to TRBJ2-3; D is uncertain. This CDR3 spans 15 amino acids. Germline V gene data show CDR1 as SGDLS and CDR2 as YYNGEE. Between the trimmed V and J ends, which lost 1 base and 9 bases, there was a span of 18 bases. The CDR3 region has the DNA TGTGCCAGCAGCGTAAGCCCGTCCGTGCAGGTGACGCAGTATTTT. Protein: CASSVSPSVQVTQYF.